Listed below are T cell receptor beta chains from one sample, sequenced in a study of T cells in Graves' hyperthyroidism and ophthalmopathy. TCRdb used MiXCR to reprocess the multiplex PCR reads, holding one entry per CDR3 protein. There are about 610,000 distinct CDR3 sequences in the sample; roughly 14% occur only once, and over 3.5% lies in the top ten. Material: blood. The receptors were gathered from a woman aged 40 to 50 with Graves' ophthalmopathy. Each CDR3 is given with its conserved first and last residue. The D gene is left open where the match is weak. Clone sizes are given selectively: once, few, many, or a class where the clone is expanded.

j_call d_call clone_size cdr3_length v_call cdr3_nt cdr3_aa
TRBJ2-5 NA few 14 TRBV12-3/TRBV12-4 TGTGCCAGCAGTTTAGCGGGAGTTAAAGAGACCCAGTACTTC CASSLAGVKETQYF
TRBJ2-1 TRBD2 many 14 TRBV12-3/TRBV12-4 TGTGCCAGCAGTTCTCCGGGGACTAGGGATGAGCAGTTCTTC CASSSPGTRDEQFF
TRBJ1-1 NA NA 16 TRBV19 TGTGCCAGTAGGGCTTTATGGGGTTCCCTGAACACTGAAGCTTTCTTT CASRALWGSLNTEAFF
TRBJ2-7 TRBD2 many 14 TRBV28 TGTGCCAGCAGGGGACTAGCGGATTCCTACGAGCAGTACTTC CASRGLADSYEQYF
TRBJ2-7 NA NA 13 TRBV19 TGTGCCAGTACAGGTGGGGGGTCCTACGAGCAGTACTTC CASTGGGSYEQYF
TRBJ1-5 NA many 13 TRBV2 TGTGCCAGCGGCGGACAGCCAAATCAGCCCCAGCATTTT CASGGQPNQPQHF
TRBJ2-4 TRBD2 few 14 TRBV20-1 TGCAGTGCTTCGAGCGGGAGATCCAAAAACATTCAGTACTTC CSASSGRSKNIQYF
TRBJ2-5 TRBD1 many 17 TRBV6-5 TGTGCCAGCAGTTATTCGAGCTTCAGGGGGAGTAAAGAGACCCAGTACTTC CASSYSSFRGSKETQYF
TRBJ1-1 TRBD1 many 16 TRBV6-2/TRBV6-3 TGTGCCAGCAGTCCCCAACTCGGACAGGGTGAAACTGAAGCTTTCTTT CASSPQLGQGETEAFF
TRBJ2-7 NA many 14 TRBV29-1 TGCAGCGTAACCGGGACGGAGAGCTCCTACGAGCAGTACTTC CSVTGTESSYEQYF
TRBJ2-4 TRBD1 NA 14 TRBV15 TGTGCCACCAGCACGACAGGGGATGAAAACATTCAGTACTTC CATSTTGDENIQYF
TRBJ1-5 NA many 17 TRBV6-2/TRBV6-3 TGTGCCAGCAGCCTAGGGGCCTACCGATATAGCAATCAGCCCCAGCATTTT CASSLGAYRYSNQPQHF
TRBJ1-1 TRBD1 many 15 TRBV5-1 TGCGCCAGCAGCTTGGAGGGACAGGGGGGCACTGAAGCTTTCTTT CASSLEGQGGTEAFF
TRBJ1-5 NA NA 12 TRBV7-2 TGTGCCAGCAGCCCGCAGGAGGGGGCCCAGCATTTT CASSPQEGAQHF
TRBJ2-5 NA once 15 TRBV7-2 TGTGCCACCAAGCCGGGACGGAATTTCAAAGAGACCCAGTACTTC CATKPGRNFKETQYF
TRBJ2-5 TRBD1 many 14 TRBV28 TGTGCCAGCAGCGTAAGGGGGCGAGGGGAGACCCAGTACTTC CASSVRGRGETQYF
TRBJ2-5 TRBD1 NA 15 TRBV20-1 TGCAGTGCTAGATCAGCTGGGACAGGAGAAGAGACCCAGTACTTC CSARSAGTGEETQYF
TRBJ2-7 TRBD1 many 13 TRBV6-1 TGTGCCACCACCCCCGGGACAGGGGATGAGCAGTACTTC CATTPGTGDEQYF
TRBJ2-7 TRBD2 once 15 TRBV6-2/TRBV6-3 TGTGCCAGCAGTTACAGAGCGGGAGGGCCCGGGGAGCAGTACTTC CASSYRAGGPGEQYF
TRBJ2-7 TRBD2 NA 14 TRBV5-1 TGCGCCAGCAGCTTGGCCGGTATAGCGGGACGGCAGTACTTC CASSLAGIAGRQYF
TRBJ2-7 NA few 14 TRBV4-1 TGCGCCAGCAGCCAAGGCGAGGTCTCCTACGAGCAGTACTTC CASSQGEVSYEQYF
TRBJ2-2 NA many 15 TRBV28 TGTGCCAGCAGTTTTGGCCTTACGAACACCGGGGAGCTGTTTTTT CASSFGLTNTGELFF
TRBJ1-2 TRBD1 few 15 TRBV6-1 TGTGCCAGCACCAATCCGGGACAGGGGGCTCGGGGCTACACCTTC CASTNPGQGARGYTF
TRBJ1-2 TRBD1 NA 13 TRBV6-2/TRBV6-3 TGTGCCAGCAACAACGACAGGGACGGTGGCTACACCTTC CASNNDRDGGYTF
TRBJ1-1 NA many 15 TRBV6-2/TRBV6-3 TGTGCCAGCAGTTACGCAGTTCCGGTGAACACTGAAGCTTTCTTT CASSYAVPVNTEAFF
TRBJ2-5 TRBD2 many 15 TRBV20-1 TGCAGTGCAGGGACTAGCGGGCTTGGTGGGGAGACCCAGTACTTC CSAGTSGLGGETQYF
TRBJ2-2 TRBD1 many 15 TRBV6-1 TGTGCCAGCAGTACACCGGGACAGGGGTCCGGGGAGCTGTTTTTT CASSTPGQGSGELFF
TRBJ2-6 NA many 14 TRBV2 TGTGCCAGCAGGATCGTCTCTGGGGCCAACGTCCTGACTTTC CASRIVSGANVLTF
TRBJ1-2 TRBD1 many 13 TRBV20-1 TGCAGTGCTTCGACAGGGGATGGGTATGGCTACACCTTC CSASTGDGYGYTF
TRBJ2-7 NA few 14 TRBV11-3 TGTGCCAGCAGTTGGACAGCACCGTCCTACGAGCAGTACTTC CASSWTAPSYEQYF
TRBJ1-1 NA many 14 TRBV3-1 TGTGCCAGCAGCCAAAAGGGGAAGAACACTGAAGCTTTCTTT CASSQKGKNTEAFF
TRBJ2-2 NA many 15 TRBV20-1 TGCAGTGCTAGAGGGCCTTTCGGGAGCACCGGGGAGCTGTTTTTT CSARGPFGSTGELFF
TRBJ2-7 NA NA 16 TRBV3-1 TGTGCCAGCAGCCAAGGGGGAGGGACAGCCTTCTACGAGCAGTACTTC CASSQGGGTAFYEQYF
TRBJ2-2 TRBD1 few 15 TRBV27 TGTGCCAGCAGCCTCCCCGGACAGGGCACCGGGGAGCTGTTTTTT CASSLPGQGTGELFF
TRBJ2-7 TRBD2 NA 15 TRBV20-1 TGCAGTGCTAGAGATTCGGCGGGAGGGTACGGAGAGCAGTACTTC CSARDSAGGYGEQYF
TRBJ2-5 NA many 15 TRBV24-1 TGTGCCACCAGTGATCTTCGGGACTCCCAAGAGACCCAGTACTTC CATSDLRDSQETQYF
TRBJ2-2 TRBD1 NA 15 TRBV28 TGTGCCAGCAGTTCCCCAGGGGGCGGCACCGGGGAGCTGTTTTTT CASSSPGGGTGELFF
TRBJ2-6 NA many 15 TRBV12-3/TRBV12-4 TGTGCCAGCAAAGGGACGGGGTCTGGGGCCAACGTCCTGACTTTC CASKGTGSGANVLTF
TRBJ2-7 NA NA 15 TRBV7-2 TGTGCCAGCAGCTTAGCTTGGGACCCGGGGGACGAGCAGTACTTC CASSLAWDPGDEQYF
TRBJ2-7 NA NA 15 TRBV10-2 TGCGCCAGCAGCGAGCCGGGACTGGGGATTTACGAGCAGTACTTC CASSEPGLGIYEQYF
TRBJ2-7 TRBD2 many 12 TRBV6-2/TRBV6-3 TGTGCCAGCAACGGGAGGCCCGACGAGCAGTACTTC CASNGRPDEQYF
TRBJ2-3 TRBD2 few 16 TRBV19 TGTGCCAGTAGTCCCCTACTAGCGGAGAGCACAGATACGCAGTATTTT CASSPLLAESTDTQYF